This T cell receptor (beta chain) was recovered during a study of cytomegalovirus exposure and HLA in healthy donors. CDR1 is SNHLY, CDR2 FYNNEI, per germline. Losses at the gene ends were 6 bases for V and 5 bases for J; bases not matched to a gene: 8. The CDR3 is made up of 15 amino acids. Primers: 60 Vbeta forward and 13 Jbeta reverse. Data came from immunoSEQ multiplex PCR; TCRdb stores just in-frame clones and leaves some out. The table shows around 130,000 clones, with 81% occurring only once. A note on this clone: Antigen: not known.

Study-wide results and caveats: Later on, an analysis found that several of the most significant clusters appeared to be linked to common viral pathogens, which included parvovirus B19.

This clonotype was sampled from a man aged 18 to 29 in good health and CMV-seronegative. Sequencing input: PBMCs. The chain joins TRBV2 to TRBJ2-1; 9 bases agree with TRBD2. The CDR3, as DNA: TGTGCCAGCAGGGGAGCGGGGGGATCAGACAATGAGCAGTTCTTC. It yields the protein CASRGAGGSDNEQFF.